These 27 T cell receptor beta chains came from one sample sequenced in a study of cytomegalovirus exposure and HLA in healthy donors. It was with 60 Vbeta and 13 Jbeta primers that the PCR ran. Here immunoSEQ multiplex PCR was the method, and the copy in TCRdb shows in-frame clones only, minus some. The data show more than 85,000 clones, with around 74% seen just once and approximately 2% held by the top ten. The source material was PBMCs. These receptors were obtained from a boy aged 5 to 17 in good health and CMV-seronegative.

The chain links TRBV15 to TRBJ2-5; 7 nucleotides agree with TRBD1. The CDR3 is 14 amino acids. J lost 5 bases, V lost 5 bases, and 8 bases had no gene match. CDR1 and CDR2 from the germline V gene are LNHNV and YYDKDF (reference sequence). CDR3 nucleotides: TGTGCCACCAGCGAGGGGGCCGGCAGGGAGACCCAGTACTTC. As protein: CATSEGAGRETQYF.

This clone was seen a handful of times. This chain joins TRBV12-2 and TRBJ2-5; the table's D call TRBD2 went unverified against the DNA. TRBV12-2 is termed a pseudogene. This CDR3 region has 16 residues. CDR3 sequence reads: CASRCSPGTTKETQYF. In nucleotides, the CDR3 is TGTGCAAGTCGCTGCTCCCCGGGGACTACCAAAGAGACCCAGTACTTC.

The chain employs TRBV27 and TRBJ2-7; TRBD2 matches 7 bases. CDR3 size: 12 residues. The junction had 3 bases not matched to a gene; V was cut back by 3 bases and J by 7 bases. CDR1 and CDR2 (germline): MNHEY, SMNVEV (reference sequence). CDR3 sequence (DNA): TGTGCCAGCAGTTTTCTCGGGAGGGAGCAGTACTTC. This translates into CASSFLGREQYF.

This clone was picked up a small number of times. This chain links TRBV4-3 with TRBJ2-3, with D possibly matching TRBD2 (5 bases). The CDR3 spans 18 residues. V gave up 0 bases and J gave up 1 base, with 17 bases separating them. The germline V gene encodes CDR1 LGHNA and CDR2 YSLEER. The CDR3 nucleotides read TGCGCCAGCAGCCAAGATCATAGCGTTGGTTATGGCACAGATACGCAGTATTTT. This codes for CASSQDHSVGYGTDTQYF.

The J gene is TRBJ2-7, the V gene TRBV5-1; 10 nucleotides line up with TRBD1. Germline V CDR1 and CDR2: SGHRS, YFSETQ. This CDR3 comprises 15 residues. The trim removed 4 bases at V and 4 bases at J, leaving 8 bases unmatched. CDR3 amino acids: CASSRPGTGDYEQYF. In DNA form, the CDR3 reads TGCGCCAGCAGCCGACCCGGGACAGGGGATTACGAGCAGTACTTC. Drawing the rest from reference TRBV5-1 and TRBJ2-7, the complete variable domain is KAGVTQTPRYLIKTRGQQVTLSCSPISGHRSVSWYQQTPGQGLQFLFEYFSETQRNKGNFPGRFSGRQFSNSRSEMNVSTLELGDSALYLCASSRPGTGDYEQYFGPGTRLTVT.

In its sample, this clone was seen a few times. This chain links TRBV10-2 with TRBJ2-7; tentative D call: TRBD2 (5 bases). This CDR3 spans 12 amino acids. V lost 2 bases, J lost 9 bases, and 11 bases lay in between. CDR1 is WSHSY, CDR2 SAAADI, per germline. The CDR3 DNA sequence: TGCGCCAGCAGTGAGATCCGGGGTCCGCAGTACTTC. Translation: CASSEIRGPQYF.

This rearrangement joins TRBV4-1 to TRBJ2-1, with TRBD2 identical over 10 bases. The V gene end was trimmed by 1 base and the J gene end by 4 bases; junction bases not matched to a gene: 4. The length of the CDR3 is 16 residues. Germline V gene lookup returns CDR1 MGHRA and CDR2 YSYEKL. CDR3 region: CASSQARTSGYNEQFF. In nucleotides, the CDR3 is TGCGCCAGCAGCCAAGCCCGGACTAGCGGTTACAATGAGCAGTTCTTC.

The rearrangement uses TRBV7-2 and TRBJ2-7; 10 nucleotides agree with TRBD2. V shed 4 bases and J 2 bases; nucleotides not matched to a gene: 5. The CDR3 covers 15 residues. The V gene's germline CDR1 is SGHTA and CDR2 FQGNSA. The CDR3 bases are TGTGCCAGCAGCTACGGGGGGACTAGCGCCTACGAGCAGTACTTC. Amino acid sequence: CASSYGGTSAYEQYF. Drawing the rest from reference TRBV7-2 and TRBJ2-7, the complete variable domain is GAGVSQSPSNKVTEKGKDVELRCDPISGHTALYWYRQSLGQGLEFLIYFQGNSAPDKSGLPSDRFSAERTGGSVSTLTIQRTQQEDSAVYLCASSYGGTSAYEQYFGPGTRLTVT.

The rearrangement joins TRBV30 to TRBJ2-1; TRBD2 aligns across 11 bases. Germline loops: CDR1 GTSNPN, CDR2 SVGIG (reference sequence). The CDR3 extends over 21 amino acids. V dropped 5 bases and J dropped 2; count of bases not matched to a gene: 23. The CDR3 nucleotides are TGTGCCTGGGTGGGGGTCACTCTGGGAGGTAGCGGGAGGGGGACCTACAATGAGCAGTTCTTC. Protein: CAWVGVTLGGSGRGTYNEQFF.

CDR3 in amino acids: CASSMGTSLDNEQYF. The CDR3, as DNA: TGTGCCAGTAGCATGGGGACTAGCCTCGATAACGAGCAGTACTTC. The chain is built from TRBV19 and TRBJ2-7; 9 bases align to TRBD2. This CDR3 has 15 amino acids. CDR1 LNHDA and CDR2 SQIVND come from the germline V gene (reference sequence). J lost 5 bases, V lost 6 bases, and 11 bases had no gene match.

This clone was recorded a few times. The chain has TRBV5-1 and TRBJ2-7; the D gene is possibly TRBD1 (5 bases). Per germline, CDR1 SGHRS and CDR2 YFSETQ. This CDR3 contains 14 residues. The V and J ends lost 4 bases and 7 bases respectively, with 18 bases between them. The chain's CDR3 is CASSVEDSFREQYF. Written as DNA, the CDR3 is TGCGCCAGCAGCGTGGAAGACAGTTTTCGAGAGCAGTACTTC. Together with reference TRBV5-1 and TRBJ2-7, the CDR3 gives the full variable domain: KAGVTQTPRYLIKTRGQQVTLSCSPISGHRSVSWYQQTPGQGLQFLFEYFSETQRNKGNFPGRFSGRQFSNSRSEMNVSTLELGDSALYLCASSVEDSFREQYFGPGTRLTVT.

V gene TRBV7-9 combines with J gene TRBJ2-7; perhaps TRBD2 as D (6 bases). V was trimmed by 10 bases and J by 0 bases, leaving 13 bases between them. The CDR3 is 13 amino acids. Germline-derived CDR1 and CDR2 are SEHNR and FQNEAQ (reference sequence). CDR3 sequence (DNA): TGTGCCACCTTCCGGGACTCCTCCTACGAGCAGTACTTC. As protein: CATFRDSSYEQYF.

This clone appeared once. The rearrangement links TRBV6-6 to TRBJ2-1, with D possibly being TRBD2 (5 bases). The V and J ends lost 4 bases and 10 bases respectively, with 14 bases between them. The germline CDR1 and CDR2 sequences are MNHNY and SVGAGI (reference sequence). This CDR3 is built from 13 residues. CDR3 nucleotides: TGTGCCAGCAGTTTTGAGGGAGTGAAGGAGCAGTTCTTC. This gives the protein CASSFEGVKEQFF.

The rearrangement uses TRBV6-5 and TRBJ1-5; the D is unclear. The V end was cut by 8 bases, the J end by 0 bases, with 11 bases between. This CDR3 contains 14 residues. Germline CDR1 and CDR2: MNHEY and SVGAGI. The CDR3 DNA reads TGTGCCAGCGCGCAGACATCTAGCAATCAGCCCCAGCATTTT. This gives the protein CASAQTSSNQPQHF.

The chain recombines TRBV4-3 with TRBJ1-1, with TRBD1 identical over 9 bases. Germline V gives CDR1 LGHNA, CDR2 YSLEER. The CDR3 consists of 15 residues. Germline trimming cut 3 bases from V and 5 bases from J; bases unmatched to any gene: 7. The CDR3 protein is CASSQGTGGFTEAFF. The CDR3 DNA follows: TGCGCCAGCAGCCAGGGAACAGGGGGCTTTACTGAAGCTTTCTTT.

Here the CDR3 reads CASSFDRGGYTF. The CDR3 region has the DNA TGTGCCAGCAGCTTCGACAGGGGGGGCTACACCTTC. The chain carries TRBV5-6 and TRBJ1-2, with 9 bases identical to TRBD1. V lost 2 bases and J lost 8; bases outside the gene matches: 1. There are 12 residues in the CDR3. Germline lookup yields CDR1 SGHDT and CDR2 YYEEEE.

This clone was recorded only once. The V gene is TRBV9, the J gene TRBJ2-7; possible D gene TRBD2, 5 bases. Germline V CDR1 and CDR2: SGDLS, YYNGEE. V was clipped by 3 bases and J by 7 bases, with 11 bases between them. The CDR3 has 12 residues. CDR3 sequence (DNA): TGTGCCAGCAGCGCGGCTTCGGGGGAGCAGTACTTC. Translated: CASSAASGEQYF. The full variable domain, with the rest looked up from reference TRBV9 and TRBJ2-7, is DSGVTQTPKHLITATGQRVTLRCSPRSGDLSVYWYQQSLDQGLQFLIQYYNGEERAKGNILERFSAQQFPDLHSELNLSSLELGDSALYFCASSAASGEQYFGPGTRLTVT.

The chain uses TRBV5-1 and TRBJ2-7; TRBD1 matches at 8 bases. CDR1 is SGHRS and CDR2 is YFSETQ in the germline V gene. The CDR3 runs 14 residues. The J segment lost 4 bases and the V segment lost 0 bases, leaving 3 bases of the junction unmatched. Written as DNA, the CDR3 is TGCGCCAGCAGCTTGGCCGGACAGGGATACGAGCAGTACTTC. Translation gives CASSLAGQGYEQYF. Together with reference TRBV5-1 and TRBJ2-7, the CDR3 gives the full variable domain: KAGVTQTPRYLIKTRGQQVTLSCSPISGHRSVSWYQQTPGQGLQFLFEYFSETQRNKGNFPGRFSGRQFSNSRSEMNVSTLELGDSALYLCASSLAGQGYEQYFGPGTRLTVT.

The rearrangement uses TRBV6-1 and TRBJ2-3; 8 bases map to TRBD2. The V gene end was trimmed by 4 bases and the J gene end by 2 bases; junction bases not matched to a gene: 5. The CDR3 has 15 amino acids. Germline V gene data show CDR1 as MNHNS and CDR2 as SASEGT. This CDR3 reads CASSVLAVNTDTQYF. CDR3 nucleotides: TGTGCCAGCAGTGTACTAGCGGTTAACACAGATACGCAGTATTTT.

The chain has TRBV7-2 and TRBJ1-6; 7 bases align to TRBD1. Germline CDR1 SGHTA, CDR2 FQGNSA. J lost 9 bases, V lost 5 bases, and 4 bases had no gene match. The CDR3 length is 13 residues. CDR3 DNA sequence: TGTGCCAGCAGCATAGGACAGGCTTCACCCCTCCACTTT. This codes for CASSIGQASPLHF.

This chain connects TRBV27 to TRBJ2-1; TRBD2 is a possible D gene (5 bases). The CDR3 spans 13 residues. V lost 3 bases, J lost 5 bases, and 8 bases lay in between. Germline CDR1 is MNHEY and CDR2 is SMNVEV (reference sequence). This chain's CDR3 is CASSFTRNNEQFF. For the CDR3, the DNA is TGTGCCAGCAGTTTTACTAGAAACAATGAGCAGTTCTTC.

This clone showed up just a few times. The chain couples TRBV28 to TRBJ1-1; D possibly corresponds to TRBD1 (6 bases). Trimming took off 5 bases at V and 5 bases at J, with 15 bases between the two ends. Germline values: CDR1 MDHEN, CDR2 SYDVKM. The CDR3 is 14 amino acids. Written as DNA, the CDR3 is TGTGCCAGCAGTGCCCTGGGAGGGGGAACTGAAGCTTTCTTT. Translating gives CASSALGGGTEAFF.

The rearrangement links TRBV7-9 to TRBJ2-1, with no clear D. Per germline, CDR1 SEHNR and CDR2 FQNEAQ (reference sequence). The CDR3 is 14 residues long. V shed 2 bases and J shed 5 bases, with 10 bases lying between them. The CDR3: CASSLFSSHNEQFF. The CDR3 bases are TGTGCCAGCAGCTTATTCAGTTCCCACAATGAGCAGTTCTTC.

The chain couples TRBV7-9 to TRBJ2-1; 8 positions agree with TRBD1. Germline assignment: CDR1 SEHNR and CDR2 FQNEAQ (reference sequence). The CDR3 runs to 13 residues. J was trimmed by 7 bases and V by 6 bases; bases with no gene match: 5. CDR3 coding DNA: TGTGCCAGCAGGCTGGGACAGGCAAATGAGCAGTTCTTC. As protein: CASRLGQANEQFF.

The genes are TRBV7-8 and TRBJ2-2; D is perhaps TRBD1 (5 bases). From germline, CDR1 is SGHVS and CDR2 FQNEAQ. Trimming removed 2 bases at V and 4 bases at J, with 11 bases between. The CDR3 sequence is 15 residues long. CDR3 amino acids: CASSLWQGSTGELFF. DNA of the CDR3: TGTGCCAGCAGCTTATGGCAGGGCAGCACCGGGGAGCTGTTTTTT.

The rearrangement joins TRBV25-1 to TRBJ2-5; D call uncertain. Germline lookup yields CDR1 MGHDK and CDR2 SYGVNS. The CDR3 totals 13 residues. Trimming took off 3 bases at V and 0 bases at J, with 5 bases between the two ends. The CDR3 DNA sequence: TGTGCCAGCAGTGACCTGTACCAAGAGACCCAGTACTTC. It yields the protein CASSDLYQETQYF.

The rearrangement joins TRBV4-2 to TRBJ1-1, with 9 bases fitting TRBD1. Trimming took 4 bases from V and 6 from J; bases not matched to a gene: 12. Germline V lookup: CDR1 LGHNA, CDR2 YNFKEQ. This CDR3 is built from 16 residues. CDR3 nucleotides: TGTGCCAGCAGCCTCCAGGCGGGGACAGGGCAGGCTGAAGCTTTCTTT. Protein: CASSLQAGTGQAEAFF.